This TCR beta chain came from a study of shared clonotypes between healthy human individuals. Deep level was the assay's run setting. Per the original data handling: Junction-only immunoSEQ data arrived without quality scores, meaning filtering differed. Assay: immunoSEQ multiplex PCR; the TCRdb copy retains only in-frame clones and omits some. V and J calls and clone size come straight from that table; D and trimming were deduced from the DNA. This table holds some 2.4 million clones, approximately 93% found once. Trimming shortened V by 5 bases and J by 0 bases, and 17 bases separated the two germline ends. This CDR3 region has 17 residues. Per the germline V gene, CDR1 is SGHVS and CDR2 is FQNEAQ. Of note for this clone: Its antigen is unidentified.

Study-level results: At large depth, rarefaction still showed sorted-subset sequencing to be incomplete. Non-shared clonotypes had lower generation probabilities than clonotypes shared by all four sorted-subset donors.

This sequence joins TRBV7-8 and TRBJ1-3; D remains ambiguous. Sequenced sample: naive CD4+ T cells from PBMCs. Subset noted: CD45RA+ positively selected. This TCR was sampled from a man between 18 and 29 years old in good health. Some clones in this sample may be carry-over from other donors' samples. The DNA for the CDR3 is TGTGCCAGCAGCCTAGGGCCAGAACGAAGCTCTGGAAACACCATATATTTT. Translation gives CASSLGPERSSGNTIYF.